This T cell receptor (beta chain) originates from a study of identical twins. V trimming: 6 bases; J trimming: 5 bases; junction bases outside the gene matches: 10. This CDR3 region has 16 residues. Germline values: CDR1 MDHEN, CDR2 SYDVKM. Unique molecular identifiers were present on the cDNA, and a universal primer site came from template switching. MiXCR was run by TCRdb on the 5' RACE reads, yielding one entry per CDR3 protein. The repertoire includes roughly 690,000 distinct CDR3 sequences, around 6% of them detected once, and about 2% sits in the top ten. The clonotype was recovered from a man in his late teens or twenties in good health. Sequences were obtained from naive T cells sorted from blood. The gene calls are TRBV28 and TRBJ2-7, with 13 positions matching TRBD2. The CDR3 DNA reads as TGTGCCAGCAGCCCCAGGACTAGCGGGAGTTTCGACGAGCAGTACGTC. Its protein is CASSPRTSGSFDEQYV.